This entry lists 27 T cell receptor beta chains sequenced from one sample in a study of cytomegalovirus exposure and HLA in healthy donors. PCR was performed using 60 Vbeta and 13 Jbeta primers. Only in-frame clones appear in the TCRdb table, and some are missing; sequencing was by immunoSEQ multiplex PCR. This table has about 160,000 clones, roughly 85% appearing once. The sequenced sample was PBMCs. The receptor set was obtained from a male donor in good health and CMV-seropositive.

This rearrangement joins TRBV6-5 to TRBJ2-2; D is uncertain. Between the trimmed V and J ends, which lost 7 bases and 3 bases, there was a span of 12 bases. This CDR3 spans 14 amino acids. The germline gives CDR1 MNHEY, CDR2 SVGAGI. CDR3 DNA: TGTGCCAGCAAGTTGGGCAGCTACACCGGGGAGCTGTTTTTT. This sequence encodes CASKLGSYTGELFF.

The rearrangement links TRBV19 to TRBJ1-2, with D hard to call. The CDR3 spans 16 residues. CDR1 is LNHDA and CDR2 is SQIVND in the germline V gene (reference sequence). V gave up 4 bases and J gave up 1 base, with 16 bases separating them. DNA of the CDR3: TGTGCCAGTAGTAGTATGGGCGCGGGGTTTAACTATGGCTACACCTTC. This gives the protein CASSSMGAGFNYGYTF.

The chain couples TRBV2 to TRBJ1-6; perhaps TRBD1 as D (6 bases). V shed 6 bases and J shed 8 bases, with 14 bases lying between them. The germline V gene has CDR1 SNHLY and CDR2 FYNNEI. The CDR3 sequence is 14 residues long. Written as DNA, the CDR3 is TGTGCCAGCAGCGTAAGGGACATCGATTCACCCCTCCACTTT. Translation: CASSVRDIDSPLHF. The full variable domain, with the rest looked up from reference TRBV2 and TRBJ1-6, is EPEVTQTPSHQVTQMGQEVILRCVPISNHLYFYWYRQILGQKVEFLVSFYNNEISEKSEIFDDQFSVERPDGSNFTLKIRSTKLEDSAMYFCASSVRDIDSPLHFGNGTRLTVT.

This clone was seen a few times. This sequence joins TRBV12-5 and TRBJ2-1, with D possibly matching TRBD1 (6 bases). The CDR3 has 13 residues. Trimming cost V 1 base and J 15 bases, with 16 bases left between them. The V gene's germline CDR1 is LGHNT and CDR2 FRNRAP. Here the CDR3 reads CASGLGTDYQRFF. CDR3 sequence (DNA): TGTGCTAGTGGTTTGGGGACAGATTACCAGAGGTTCTTC.

V gene TRBV6-4 combines with J gene TRBJ2-3, with 11 bases matching TRBD2. In germline, CDR1 is MRHNA, CDR2 SNTAGT. After removal of 4 bases from V and 7 bases from J, the junction contained 1 base not matched to a gene. The CDR3 spans 13 residues. CDR3 residues: CASSVTSGNTQYF. DNA of the CDR3: TGTGCCAGCAGTGTGACTAGCGGGAATACGCAGTATTTT.

This chain links TRBV28 with TRBJ2-2; possible D gene TRBD2, 8 bases. V was trimmed by 4 bases and J by 4 bases, leaving 22 bases between them. The CDR3 runs 18 residues. The V gene's germline CDR1 is MDHEN and CDR2 SYDVKM. The CDR3 sequence: CASSSLSGGPGGTGELFF. The CDR3 region has the DNA TGTGCCAGCAGTTCCCTTTCGGGAGGGCCAGGGGGCACCGGGGAGCTGTTTTTT.

J is TRBJ2-3 and V is TRBV4-1; the D gene is possibly TRBD1 (5 bases). Between the trimmed V and J ends, which lost 2 bases and 0 bases, there was a span of 12 bases. From germline, CDR1 is MGHRA and CDR2 YSYEKL. The CDR3 spans 16 residues. The CDR3, as DNA: TGCGCCAGCAGCCAAACCTTGGCAGGGAGCACAGATACGCAGTATTTT. Translation: CASSQTLAGSTDTQYF.

Of note for this clone: Different DNA sequences within this sample yield the same CDR3. The rearrangement uses TRBV7-2 and TRBJ1-2; 8 nucleotides align to TRBD1. The junction had 4 bases not matched to a gene; V was cut back by 5 bases and J by 2 bases. The CDR3 covers 14 residues. CDR1 SGHTA and CDR2 FQGNSA come from the germline V gene. The CDR3 DNA is TGTGCCAGCAGCCCCGGACAGGGAAACTATGGCTACACCTTC. It translates to CASSPGQGNYGYTF.

The CDR3, as DNA: TGCGCCAGCAGCCAAGATCCCCGGGGGCAGCCCCAGCATTTT. Translated, it gives CASSQDPRGQPQHF. J is TRBJ1-5 and V is TRBV4-1; D perhaps matches TRBD1 (5 bases). This CDR3 comprises 14 residues. V gave up 0 bases and J gave up 7 bases, with 10 bases separating them. Germline CDR1 reads MGHRA; CDR2 reads YSYEKL.

This clone has more than one count but fewer than ten. The V call is TRBV28, the J call TRBJ2-7, with 7 bases lining up with TRBD1. CDR1 MDHEN and CDR2 SYDVKM come from the germline V gene. Trimming at V came to 8 bases and at J to 9 bases, leaving 10 bases not matched to a gene. The CDR3 spans 12 residues. For the CDR3, the DNA is TGTGCCAGCGGAACAGGGGTTGAGGGGCAGTACTTC. Translation: CASGTGVEGQYF.

The chain couples TRBV6-5 to TRBJ1-2; D remains ambiguous. The ends were cut back, 6 bases at V and 7 bases at J, with 21 bases in the middle. The CDR3 covers 15 residues. Germline CDR1 is MNHEY and CDR2 is SVGAGI. CDR3 residues: CASRTDGMGSGGYTF. Written as DNA, the CDR3 is TGTGCCAGCAGGACCGACGGGATGGGCTCCGGTGGCTACACCTTC.

This clone was detected only a few times. V usage is TRBV9 and J usage is TRBJ2-1, with 10 bases that match TRBD2. Germline V gene data show CDR1 as SGDLS and CDR2 as YYNGEE. Unmatched junction bases numbered 6, after V lost 3 bases and J lost 0 bases. The CDR3 extends over 17 amino acids. Here the CDR3 DNA reads TGTGCCAGCAGCGGCTCGTCTAGCGGGAGCTCCTACAATGAGCAGTTCTTC. Protein: CASSGSSSGSSYNEQFF.

The V call is TRBV15, the J call TRBJ2-7; D unclear. The CDR3 has 13 amino acids. Germline V CDR1 and CDR2: LNHNV, YYDKDF (reference sequence). Deletions cut 4 bases from V and 0 bases from J, with 7 bases between. CDR3 in DNA: TGTGCCACCAGCACCAAGAGCTCCTACGAGCAGTACTTC. Protein sequence: CATSTKSSYEQYF.

The genes are TRBV7-7 and TRBJ2-5; 14 nucleotides match TRBD2. The V and J ends lost 6 bases and 2 bases, in that order; junction bases with no gene match: 5. CDR3 length equals 16 residues. CDR1 SSHAT and CDR2 FNYEAQ come from the germline V gene (reference sequence). The CDR3, as DNA: TGTGCCAGCAGACCGACTAGCGGGGGGGTTCAAGAGACCCAGTACTTC. It codes for CASRPTSGGVQETQYF.

The chain joins TRBV10-1 to TRBJ2-1; D is possibly TRBD2 (7 bases). This CDR3 has 15 amino acids. CDR1 is WNHNN, CDR2 SYGVQD, per germline (reference sequence). The V end was cut by 4 bases, the J end by 5 bases, with 15 bases between. The CDR3 loop is CASSGRGGIDNEQFF. In DNA form, the CDR3 reads TGCGCCAGCAGTGGAAGGGGGGGGATCGACAATGAGCAGTTCTTC.

This chain uses TRBV28 with TRBJ2-3; TRBD1 matches at 8 bases. This CDR3 is 15 amino acids long. The junction had 6 bases not matched to a gene; V was cut back by 5 bases and J by 2 bases. Germline V gene sequence: CDR1 MDHEN, CDR2 SYDVKM. This CDR3 reads CASSMGTGYTDTQYF. CDR3 nucleotide sequence: TGTGCCAGCAGTATGGGGACAGGTTACACAGATACGCAGTATTTT.

The chain employs TRBV11-2 and TRBJ2-5; TRBD1 matches 7 bases. The DNA matches TRBJ2-7 better at its end, which makes the J call doubtful. Germline loops: CDR1 SGHAT, CDR2 FQNNGV. The length of the CDR3 is 13 residues. CDR3 region: CASSGDSNYEQYF. The CDR3 region has the DNA TGTGCCAGCAGCGGGGACAGCAACTACGAGCAGTACTTC.

The V and J genes are TRBV28 and TRBJ1-2; a weak D match, TRBD1 (5 bases). With 2 bases removed from V and 6 bases from J, the gap between germline ends came to 10 bases. Germline V gene data show CDR1 as MDHEN and CDR2 as SYDVKM. There are 13 residues in the CDR3. This chain's CDR3 is CASSLGAGNGYTF. The CDR3 region has the DNA TGTGCCAGCAGTTTAGGGGCAGGGAATGGCTACACCTTC.

This sequence joins TRBV25-1 and TRBJ2-1; 7 bases line up with TRBD1. The germline CDR1 and CDR2 sequences are MGHDK and SYGVNS. Trimming cost V 6 bases and J 0 bases; bases outside gene matches: 14. CDR3 size: 18 residues. CDR3: CASSARDLRDSSYNEQFF. CDR3 nucleotides: TGTGCCAGCAGCGCACGTGACCTCCGGGACAGCTCCTACAATGAGCAGTTCTTC.

This clone came up once. V gene TRBV30 combines with J gene TRBJ2-6, with 8 bases lining up with TRBD1. The CDR3 is 15 amino acids. Unmatched junction bases numbered 2, after V lost 4 bases and J lost 0 bases. Germline lookup yields CDR1 GTSNPN and CDR2 SVGIG (reference sequence). The CDR3 DNA sequence: TGTGCCTGGACTACAGGGGGCTCTGGGGCCAACGTCCTGACTTTC. This translates into CAWTTGGSGANVLTF.

This rearrangement joins TRBV6-4 to TRBJ2-2; no clear D gene. This CDR3 spans 14 amino acids. Germline lookup yields CDR1 MRHNA and CDR2 SNTAGT. The germline V and J ends were trimmed by 6 bases and 0 bases, with 8 bases remaining between them. The CDR3 reads CASSPTPNTGELFF. In DNA form, the CDR3 reads TGTGCCAGCAGCCCCACACCGAACACCGGGGAGCTGTTTTTT.

This chain links TRBV28 with TRBJ1-4, with D maybe TRBD1 (5 bases). The CDR3 covers 12 residues. From germline, CDR1 is MDHEN and CDR2 SYDVKM. Trimming stripped 4 bases from V and 7 bases from J, with 7 bases between. CDR3 sequence reads: CASSYGGEKLFF. As DNA, the CDR3 is TGTGCCAGCAGTTACGGGGGTGAAAAACTGTTTTTT.

The rearrangement links TRBV28 to TRBJ1-1, with D possibly being TRBD1 (5 bases). V was pared by 8 bases and J by 1 base, with 14 bases between. CDR1 MDHEN and CDR2 SYDVKM come from the germline V gene. CDR3 length: 14 amino acids. CDR3 DNA: TGTGCCAGCCGCCAGGGTTCGAGGAACACTGAAGCTTTCTTT. Its translation: CASRQGSRNTEAFF.

The chain recombines TRBV6-1 with TRBJ1-1; D is unresolved. The CDR3 covers 11 residues. Deletions cut 8 bases from V and 6 bases from J, with 10 bases between. Per germline, CDR1 MNHNS and CDR2 SASEGT. The chain's CDR3 is CASCAQAEAFF. The CDR3 DNA is TGTGCCAGCTGTGCCCAGGCTGAAGCTTTCTTT.

V and J are TRBV7-9 and TRBJ1-2; D ambiguous. Germline V gene sequence: CDR1 SEHNR, CDR2 FQNEAQ (reference sequence). The CDR3 extends over 15 amino acids. Deletions cut 3 bases from V and 2 bases from J, with 13 bases between. This CDR3 reads CASSFEVSRNYGYTF. The CDR3 bases are TGTGCCAGCAGCTTCGAGGTCAGCAGAAACTATGGCTACACCTTC.

As to this clone: Other DNA sequences within the sample encode an identical CDR3. V gene TRBV18 combines with J gene TRBJ2-7, with 7 bases that match TRBD1. With 1 base clipped from V and 1 base from J, the junction kept 7 bases outside the gene matches. The germline CDR1 and CDR2 sequences are KGHSH and LQKENI. This CDR3 has 16 residues. CDR3 protein: CASSPLTGAQSYEQYF. In nucleotides, the CDR3 is TGTGCCAGCTCACCACTTACAGGGGCCCAGTCCTACGAGCAGTACTTC.

V is TRBV19 and J is TRBJ2-3; 8 bases are shared with TRBD2. CDR1 is LNHDA, CDR2 SQIVND, per germline (reference sequence). This CDR3 is built from 15 residues. Trimming removed 5 bases from V and 0 bases from J; junction bases left unmatched: 4. CDR3 coding DNA: TGTGCCAGTAGTGGCTTAGCGGGAAGCACAGATACGCAGTATTTT. This translates into CASSGLAGSTDTQYF.